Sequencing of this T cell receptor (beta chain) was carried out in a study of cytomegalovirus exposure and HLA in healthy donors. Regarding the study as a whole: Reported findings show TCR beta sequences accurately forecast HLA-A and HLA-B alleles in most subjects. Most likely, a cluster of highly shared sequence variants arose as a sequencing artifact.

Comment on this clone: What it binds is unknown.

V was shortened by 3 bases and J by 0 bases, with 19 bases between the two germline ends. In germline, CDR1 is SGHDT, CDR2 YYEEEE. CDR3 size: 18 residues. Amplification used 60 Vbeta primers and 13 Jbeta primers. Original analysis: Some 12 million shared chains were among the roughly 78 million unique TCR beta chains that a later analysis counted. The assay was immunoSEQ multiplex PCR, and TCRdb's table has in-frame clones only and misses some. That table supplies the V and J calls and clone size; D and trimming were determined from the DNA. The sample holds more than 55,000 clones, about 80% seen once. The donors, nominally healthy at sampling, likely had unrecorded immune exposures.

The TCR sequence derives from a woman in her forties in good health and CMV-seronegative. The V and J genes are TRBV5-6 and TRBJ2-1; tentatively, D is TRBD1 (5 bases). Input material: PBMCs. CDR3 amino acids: CASSSTTLGHLSYNEQFF. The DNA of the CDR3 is TGTGCCAGCAGCTCTACGACACTGGGGCACCTCTCCTACAATGAGCAGTTCTTC.